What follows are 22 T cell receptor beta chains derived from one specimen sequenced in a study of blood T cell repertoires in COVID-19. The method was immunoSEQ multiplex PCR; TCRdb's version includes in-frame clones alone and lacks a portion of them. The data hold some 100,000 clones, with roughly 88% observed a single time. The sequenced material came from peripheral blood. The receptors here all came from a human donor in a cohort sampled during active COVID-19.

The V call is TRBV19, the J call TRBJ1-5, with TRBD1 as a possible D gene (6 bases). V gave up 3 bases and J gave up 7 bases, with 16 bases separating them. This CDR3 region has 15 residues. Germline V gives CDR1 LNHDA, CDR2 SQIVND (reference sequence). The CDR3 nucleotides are TGTGCCAGTAGTATTAGGGGGGGGATGCGACAGCCCCAGCATTTT. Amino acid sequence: CASSIRGGMRQPQHF.

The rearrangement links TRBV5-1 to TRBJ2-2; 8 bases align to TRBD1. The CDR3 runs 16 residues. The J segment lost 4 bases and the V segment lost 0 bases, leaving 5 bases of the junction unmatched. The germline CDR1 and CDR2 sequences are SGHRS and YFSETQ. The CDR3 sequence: CASSLGRTGGTGELFF. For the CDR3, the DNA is TGCGCCAGCAGCTTGGGACGTACAGGGGGCACCGGGGAGCTGTTTTTT.

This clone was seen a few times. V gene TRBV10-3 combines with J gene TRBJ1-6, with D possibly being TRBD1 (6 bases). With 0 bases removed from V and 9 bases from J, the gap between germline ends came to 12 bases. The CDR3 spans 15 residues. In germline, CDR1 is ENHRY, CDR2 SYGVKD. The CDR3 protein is CAISESGQSASPLHF. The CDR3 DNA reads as TGTGCCATCAGTGAGTCCGGACAGTCTGCTTCACCCCTCCACTTT.

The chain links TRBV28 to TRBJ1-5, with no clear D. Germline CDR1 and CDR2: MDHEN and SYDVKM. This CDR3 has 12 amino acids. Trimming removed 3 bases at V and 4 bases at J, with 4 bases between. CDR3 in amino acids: CASSFPNQPQHF. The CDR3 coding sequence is TGTGCCAGCAGTTTCCCTAATCAGCCCCAGCATTTT.

The CDR3 here is CASSRRGLTYSNQPQHF. The CDR3 nucleotides read TGTGCCAGTAGCCGCAGGGGGCTGACATATAGCAATCAGCCCCAGCATTTT. The rearrangement joins TRBV19 to TRBJ1-5; 8 nucleotides align to TRBD1. Germline V gene data show CDR1 as LNHDA and CDR2 as SQIVND (reference sequence). The CDR3 spans 17 residues. V lost 6 bases to trimming and J lost 0 bases; unmatched junction nucleotides: 10.

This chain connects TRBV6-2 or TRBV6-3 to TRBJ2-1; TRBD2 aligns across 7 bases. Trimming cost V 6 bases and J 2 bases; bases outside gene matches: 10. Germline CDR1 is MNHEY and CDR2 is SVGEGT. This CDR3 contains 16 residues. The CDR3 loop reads CASSRHPTSAYNEQFF. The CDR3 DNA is TGTGCCAGCAGCCGCCATCCTACTAGCGCCTACAATGAGCAGTTCTTC.

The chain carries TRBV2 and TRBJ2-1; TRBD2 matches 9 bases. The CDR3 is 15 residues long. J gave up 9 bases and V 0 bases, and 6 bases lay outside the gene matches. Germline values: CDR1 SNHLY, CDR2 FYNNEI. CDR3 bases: TGTGCCAGCAGTGAAGCGGCGGGAGGGCCTGTTGAGCAGTTCTTC. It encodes CASSEAAGGPVEQFF.

The CDR3 here is CASSLAGAGASYNEQFF. CDR3 bases: TGTGCCAGCAGCTTAGCCGGGGCGGGGGCCTCCTACAATGAGCAGTTCTTC. The J gene is TRBJ2-1, the V gene TRBV7-2, with D tentatively TRBD2 (7 bases). The V end lost 0 bases, the J end lost 0 bases, and 12 bases lay between the germline ends. The CDR3 sequence is 17 residues long. CDR1 is SGHTA and CDR2 is FQGNSA in the germline V gene.

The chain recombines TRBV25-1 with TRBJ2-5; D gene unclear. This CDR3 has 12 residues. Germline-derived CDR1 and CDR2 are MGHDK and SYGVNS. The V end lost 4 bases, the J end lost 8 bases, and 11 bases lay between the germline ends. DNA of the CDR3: TGTGCCAGCAGTGGAGGCGAGCTTACCCAGTACTTC. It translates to CASSGGELTQYF.

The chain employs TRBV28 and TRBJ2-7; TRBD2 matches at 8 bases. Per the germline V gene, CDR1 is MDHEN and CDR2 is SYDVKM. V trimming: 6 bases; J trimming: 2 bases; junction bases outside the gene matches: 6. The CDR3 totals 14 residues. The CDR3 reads CASRGQAGAYEQYF. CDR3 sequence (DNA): TGTGCCAGCAGGGGCCAAGCGGGAGCCTACGAGCAGTACTTC. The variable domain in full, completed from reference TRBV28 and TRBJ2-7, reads DVKVTQSSRYLVKRTGEKVFLECVQDMDHENMFWYRQDPGLGLRLIYFSYDVKMKEKGDIPEGYSVSREKKERFSLILESASTNQTSMYLCASRGQAGAYEQYFGPGTRLTVT.

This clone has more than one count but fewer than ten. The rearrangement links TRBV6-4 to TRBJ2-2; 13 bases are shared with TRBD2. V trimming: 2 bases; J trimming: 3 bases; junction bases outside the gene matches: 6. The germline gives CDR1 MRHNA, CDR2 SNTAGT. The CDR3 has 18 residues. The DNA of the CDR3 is TGTGCCAGCAGTGACACGGGGACTAGCGGGGACTACACCGGGGAGCTGTTTTTT. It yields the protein CASSDTGTSGDYTGELFF.

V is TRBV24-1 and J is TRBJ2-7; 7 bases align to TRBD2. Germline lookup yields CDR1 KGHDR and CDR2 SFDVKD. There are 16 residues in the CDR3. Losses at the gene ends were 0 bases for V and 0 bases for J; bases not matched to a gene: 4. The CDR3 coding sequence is TGTGCCACCAGTGATTTGGCTAGCGGAAGCTCCTACGAGCAGTACTTC. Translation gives CATSDLASGSSYEQYF.

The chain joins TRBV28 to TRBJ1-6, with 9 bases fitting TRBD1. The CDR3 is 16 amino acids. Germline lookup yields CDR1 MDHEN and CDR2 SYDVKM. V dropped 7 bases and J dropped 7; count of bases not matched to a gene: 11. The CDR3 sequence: CASIPTGQGINSPLHF. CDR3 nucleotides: TGTGCCAGCATCCCCACGGGACAGGGAATAAATTCACCCCTCCACTTT.

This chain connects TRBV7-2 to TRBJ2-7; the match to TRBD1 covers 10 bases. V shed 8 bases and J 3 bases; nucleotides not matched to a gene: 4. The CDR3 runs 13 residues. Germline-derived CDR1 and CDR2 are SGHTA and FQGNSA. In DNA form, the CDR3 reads TGTGCCAGCTCGCGGGACAGGGGCTACGAGCAGTACTTC. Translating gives CASSRDRGYEQYF.

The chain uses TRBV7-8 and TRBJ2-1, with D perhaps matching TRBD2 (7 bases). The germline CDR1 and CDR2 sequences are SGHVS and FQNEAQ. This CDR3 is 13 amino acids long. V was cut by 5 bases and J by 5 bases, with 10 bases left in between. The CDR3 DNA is TGTGCCAGCAGCGGGGGGGCCGACAATGAGCAGTTCTTC. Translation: CASSGGADNEQFF.

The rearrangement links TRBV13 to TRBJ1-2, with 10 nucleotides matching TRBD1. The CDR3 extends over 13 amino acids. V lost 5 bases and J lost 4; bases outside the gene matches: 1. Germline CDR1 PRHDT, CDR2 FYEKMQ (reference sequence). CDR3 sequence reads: CASSGTGVYGYTF. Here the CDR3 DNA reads TGTGCCAGCAGCGGGACAGGGGTCTATGGCTACACCTTC.

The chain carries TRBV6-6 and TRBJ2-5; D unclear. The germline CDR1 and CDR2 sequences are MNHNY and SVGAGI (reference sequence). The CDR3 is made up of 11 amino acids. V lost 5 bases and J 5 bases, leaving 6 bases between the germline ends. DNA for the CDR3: TGTGCCAGCAGTCACGGGGAGACCCAGTACTTC. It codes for CASSHGETQYF.

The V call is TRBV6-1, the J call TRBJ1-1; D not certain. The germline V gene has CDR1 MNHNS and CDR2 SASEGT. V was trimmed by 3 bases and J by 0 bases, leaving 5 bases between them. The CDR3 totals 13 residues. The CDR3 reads CASSDKMNTEAFF. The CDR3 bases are TGTGCCAGCAGTGACAAAATGAACACTGAAGCTTTCTTT.

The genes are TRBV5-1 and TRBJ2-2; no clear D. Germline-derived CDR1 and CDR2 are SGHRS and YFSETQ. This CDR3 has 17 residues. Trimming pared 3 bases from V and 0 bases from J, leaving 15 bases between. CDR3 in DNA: TGCGCCAGCAGCTCCCCGCCGGCGCGGTCGAACACCGGGGAGCTGTTTTTT. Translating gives CASSSPPARSNTGELFF.

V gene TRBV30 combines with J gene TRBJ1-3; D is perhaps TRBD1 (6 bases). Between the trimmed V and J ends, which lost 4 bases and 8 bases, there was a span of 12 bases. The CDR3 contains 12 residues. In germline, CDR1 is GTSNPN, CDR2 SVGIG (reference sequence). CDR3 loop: CAWTGALDTIYF. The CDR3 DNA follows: TGTGCCTGGACAGGGGCCCTTGACACCATATATTTT.

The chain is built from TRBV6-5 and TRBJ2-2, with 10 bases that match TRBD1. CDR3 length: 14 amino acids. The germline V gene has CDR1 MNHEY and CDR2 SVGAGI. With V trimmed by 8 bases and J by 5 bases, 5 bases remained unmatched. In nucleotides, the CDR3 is TGTGCCAGCGTGCGGGGACAGGGGACCGGGGAGCTGTTTTTT. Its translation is CASVRGQGTGELFF.

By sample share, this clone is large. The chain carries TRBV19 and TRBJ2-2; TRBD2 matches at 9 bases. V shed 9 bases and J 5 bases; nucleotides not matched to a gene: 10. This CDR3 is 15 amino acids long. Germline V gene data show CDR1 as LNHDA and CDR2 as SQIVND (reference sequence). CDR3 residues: CASRPSGIETGELFF. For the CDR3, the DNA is TGTGCCAGCCGCCCTAGCGGGATTGAAACCGGGGAGCTGTTTTTT.